The source of this TCR beta chain is a study of blood T cell repertoires in COVID-19. Source study methods: Amplification with reference gene primers provided the estimates of nucleated cell counts. Sequencing was performed with immunoSEQ multiplex PCR; in TCRdb, only in-frame clones are kept and a portion is missing. Clonal size and the V and J genes are those of that table, whereas D and trimming came from the DNA. This table holds 130,000 or so clones, approximately 80% found once. This CDR3 spans 13 amino acids. V lost 1 base to trimming and J lost 5 bases, with 6 bases between them. Germline V gives CDR1 SGHVS, CDR2 FNYEAQ.

The TCR comes from a woman aged 55-75 years with acute or convalescent COVID-19. The source material was peripheral blood. The chain carries TRBV7-6 and TRBJ1-5; no clear D. The CDR3 DNA sequence: TGTGCCAGCAGCTTAGGAGGCGATCAGCCCCAGCATTTT. This sequence encodes CASSLGGDQPQHF.